This T cell receptor beta chain is drawn from a study of response to subunit inactivated influenza vaccine (dated by TCRdb to 2016 to 2019). For context, the study as a whole: Deep quantitative profiling of the T cell receptor repertoire was used in the study to follow responses to a trivalent subunit inactivated influenza vaccine. Paper-wide results and their limitations: The authors proposed that each seasonal influenza vaccination may bring in only a limited number of new T cells.

This clonotype occurred many times. Its antigen remains undetermined. No per-base quality is available; no much larger clone lies one base away. The time point label, read with the paper, signifies: 45 days after influenza vaccine administration. The library was generated by RT-PCR. This sample was sequenced with an Illumina HiSeq 2500. TCRdb reran the public reads through fastp at Q25 and MiXCR, keeping productive beta chains. A single entry per CDR3 protein holds the most common genes and DNA from its merged rows. This sample is represented by some 480,000 distinct CDR3 sequences; 11% of them were singletons. More than 10% of the sample is held by the ten biggest clonotypes. The germline V gene gives CDR1 as SGDLS and CDR2 as YYNGEE. The CDR3 runs 16 residues from the cysteine to the phenylalanine. Only CDR3 DNA is held: 48 bases, read in frame from base 1. For this chain, trimming is 3 bases at the V end and 3 bases at the J end, and the number of junction bases without a gene match is 12.

The chain uses TRBV9 and TRBJ2-7, and TRBD1 aligns with 7 junction nucleotides. This TCR derives from a middle-aged man who received an inactivated influenza vaccine. Donor details come from another sample of the same person, matched by shared clones. This material consisted of PBMCs from blood, taken 45 days after vaccination. The nucleotide sequence is given as TGTGCCAGCAGCGGTCTACCGGGACAGAGGATCTACGAGCAGTACTTC. Translated, this is CASSGLPGQRIYEQYF.